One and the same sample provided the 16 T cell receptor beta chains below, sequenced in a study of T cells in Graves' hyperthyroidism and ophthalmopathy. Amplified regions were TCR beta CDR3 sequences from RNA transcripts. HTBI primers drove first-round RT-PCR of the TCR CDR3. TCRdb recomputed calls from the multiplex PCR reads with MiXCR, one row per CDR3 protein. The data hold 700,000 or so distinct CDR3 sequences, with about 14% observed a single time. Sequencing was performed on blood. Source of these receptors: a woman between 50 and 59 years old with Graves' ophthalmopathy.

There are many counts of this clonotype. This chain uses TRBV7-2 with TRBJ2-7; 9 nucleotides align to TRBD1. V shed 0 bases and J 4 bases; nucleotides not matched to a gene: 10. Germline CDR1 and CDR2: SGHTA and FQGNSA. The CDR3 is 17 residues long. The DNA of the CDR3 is TGTGCCAGCAGCTTAGCCCACGGGACAGGGCCATCGTACGAGCAGTACTTC. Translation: CASSLAHGTGPSYEQYF.

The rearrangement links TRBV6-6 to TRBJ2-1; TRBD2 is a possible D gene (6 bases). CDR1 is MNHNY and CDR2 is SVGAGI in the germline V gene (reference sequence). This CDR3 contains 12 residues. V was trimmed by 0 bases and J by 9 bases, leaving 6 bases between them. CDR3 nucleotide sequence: TGTGCCAGCAGTTACTCGGGGGGTGAGCAGTTCTTC. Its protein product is CASSYSGGEQFF.

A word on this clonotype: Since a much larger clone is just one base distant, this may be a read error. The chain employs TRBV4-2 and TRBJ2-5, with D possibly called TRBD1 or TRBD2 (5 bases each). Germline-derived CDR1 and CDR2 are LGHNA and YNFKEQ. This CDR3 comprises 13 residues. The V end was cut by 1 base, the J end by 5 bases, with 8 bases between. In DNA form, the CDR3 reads TGTGCCAGCAGCCAAGTGGGGGTCGAGACCCAGTACTTC. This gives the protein CASSQVGVETQYF.

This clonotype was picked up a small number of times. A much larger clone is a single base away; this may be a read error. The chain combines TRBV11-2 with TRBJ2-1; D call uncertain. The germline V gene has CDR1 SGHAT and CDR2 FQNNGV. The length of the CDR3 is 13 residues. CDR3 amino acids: CAGSFGSFNEQFF. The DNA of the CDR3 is TGTGCCGGCAGCTTTGGATCGTTCAATGAGCAGTTCTTC.

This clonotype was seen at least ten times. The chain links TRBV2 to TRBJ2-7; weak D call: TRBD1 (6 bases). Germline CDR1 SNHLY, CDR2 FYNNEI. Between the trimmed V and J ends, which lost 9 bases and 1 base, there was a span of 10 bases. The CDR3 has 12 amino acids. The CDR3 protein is CASRQESYEQYF. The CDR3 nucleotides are TGTGCCAGTCGACAGGAATCCTACGAGCAGTACTTC. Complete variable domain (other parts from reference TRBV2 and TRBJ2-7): EPEVTQTPSHQVTQMGQEVILRCVPISNHLYFYWYRQILGQKVEFLVSFYNNEISEKSEIFDDQFSVERPDGSNFTLKIRSTKLEDSAMYFCASRQESYEQYFGPGTRLTVT.

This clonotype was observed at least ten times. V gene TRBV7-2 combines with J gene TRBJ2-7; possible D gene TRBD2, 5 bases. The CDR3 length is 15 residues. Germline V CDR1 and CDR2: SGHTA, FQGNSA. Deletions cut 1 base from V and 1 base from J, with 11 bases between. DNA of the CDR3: TGTGCCAGCAGCTTAGGACTATTCCTTTCCTACGAGCAGTACTTC. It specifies CASSLGLFLSYEQYF.

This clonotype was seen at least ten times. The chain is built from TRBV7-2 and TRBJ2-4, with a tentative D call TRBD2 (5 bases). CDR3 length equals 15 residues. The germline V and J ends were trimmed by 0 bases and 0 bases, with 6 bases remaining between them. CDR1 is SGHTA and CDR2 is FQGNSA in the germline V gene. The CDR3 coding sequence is TGTGCCAGCAGCTTAGCAGGACTAGCCAAAAACATTCAGTACTTC. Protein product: CASSLAGLAKNIQYF. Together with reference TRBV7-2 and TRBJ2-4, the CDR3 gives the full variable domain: GAGVSQSPSNKVTEKGKDVELRCDPISGHTALYWYRQSLGQGLEFLIYFQGNSAPDKSGLPSDRFSAERTGGSVSTLTIQRTQQEDSAVYLCASSLAGLAKNIQYFGAGTRLSVL.

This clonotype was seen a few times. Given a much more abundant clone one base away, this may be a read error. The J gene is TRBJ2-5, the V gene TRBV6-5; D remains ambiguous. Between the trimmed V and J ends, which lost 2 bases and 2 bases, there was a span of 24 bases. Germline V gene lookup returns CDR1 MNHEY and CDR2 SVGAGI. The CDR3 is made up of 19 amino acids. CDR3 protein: CASSYPIISLGLEQETQYF. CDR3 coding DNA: TGTGCCAGCAGTTACCCGATAATTAGCCTCGGATTAGAACAAGAGACCCAGTACTTC.

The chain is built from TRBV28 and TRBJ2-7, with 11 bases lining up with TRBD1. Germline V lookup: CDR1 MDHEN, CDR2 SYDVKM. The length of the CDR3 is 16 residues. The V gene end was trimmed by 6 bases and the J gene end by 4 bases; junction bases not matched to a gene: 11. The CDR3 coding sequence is TGTGCCAGCAGAACCAAATGGACAGGGGGCGAATACGAGCAGTACTTC. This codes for CASRTKWTGGEYEQYF. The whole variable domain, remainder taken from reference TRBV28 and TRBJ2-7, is DVKVTQSSRYLVKRTGEKVFLECVQDMDHENMFWYRQDPGLGLRLIYFSYDVKMKEKGDIPEGYSVSREKKERFSLILESASTNQTSMYLCASRTKWTGGEYEQYFGPGTRLTVT.

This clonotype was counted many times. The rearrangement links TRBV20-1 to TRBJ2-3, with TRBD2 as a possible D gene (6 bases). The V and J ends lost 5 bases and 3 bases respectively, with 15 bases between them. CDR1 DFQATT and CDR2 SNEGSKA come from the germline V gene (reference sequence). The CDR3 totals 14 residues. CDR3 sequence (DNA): TGCAGTGCTCACCCCGGGAGCGGGACAGATACGCAGTATTTT. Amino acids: CSAHPGSGTDTQYF.

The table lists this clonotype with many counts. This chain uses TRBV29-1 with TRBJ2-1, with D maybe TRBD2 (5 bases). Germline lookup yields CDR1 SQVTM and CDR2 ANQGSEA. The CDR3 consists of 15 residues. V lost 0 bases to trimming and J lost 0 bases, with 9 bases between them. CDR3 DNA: TGCAGCGTTGAAGATGGCGGGTACTCCTACAATGAGCAGTTCTTC. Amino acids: CSVEDGGYSYNEQFF.

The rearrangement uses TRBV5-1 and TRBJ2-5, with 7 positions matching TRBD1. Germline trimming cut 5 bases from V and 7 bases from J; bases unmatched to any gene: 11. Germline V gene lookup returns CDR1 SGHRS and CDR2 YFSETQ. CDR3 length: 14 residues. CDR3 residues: CASRTGTEMWTQYF. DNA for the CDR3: TGCGCCAGCAGAACCGGGACAGAGATGTGGACCCAGTACTTC.

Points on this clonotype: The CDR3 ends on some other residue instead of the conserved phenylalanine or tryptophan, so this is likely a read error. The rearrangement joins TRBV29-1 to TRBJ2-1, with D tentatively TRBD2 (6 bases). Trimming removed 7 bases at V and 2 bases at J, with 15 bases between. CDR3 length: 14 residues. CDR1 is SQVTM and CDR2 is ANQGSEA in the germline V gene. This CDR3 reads CSALSSAAYNEQFS. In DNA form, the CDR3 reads TGCAGCGCCCTATCTAGCGCCGCCTACAATGAGCAGTTCTCC.

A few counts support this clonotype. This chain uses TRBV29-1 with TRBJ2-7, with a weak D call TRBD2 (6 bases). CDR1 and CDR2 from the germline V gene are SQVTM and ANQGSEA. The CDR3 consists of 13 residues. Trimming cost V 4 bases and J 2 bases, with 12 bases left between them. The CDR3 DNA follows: TGCAGCGTTGGGGGGGTCTTAACCTACGAGCAGTACTTC. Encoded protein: CSVGGVLTYEQYF.

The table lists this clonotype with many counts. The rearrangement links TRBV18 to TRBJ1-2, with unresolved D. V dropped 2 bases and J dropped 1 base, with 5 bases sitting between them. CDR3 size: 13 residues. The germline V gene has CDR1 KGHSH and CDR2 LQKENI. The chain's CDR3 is CASSPADNYGYTF. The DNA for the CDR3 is TGTGCCAGCTCACCAGCTGATAACTATGGCTACACCTTC.

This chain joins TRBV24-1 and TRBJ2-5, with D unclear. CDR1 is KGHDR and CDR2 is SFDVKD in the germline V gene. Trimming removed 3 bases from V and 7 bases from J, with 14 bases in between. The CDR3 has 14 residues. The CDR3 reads CATSDPSISLTQYF. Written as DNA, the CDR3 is TGTGCCACCAGTGATCCGTCCATTAGTTTGACCCAGTACTTC.